This TCR beta chain was found in a study of blood T cell repertoires in COVID-19. Turning to the study itself: Samples taken during acute and convalescent COVID-19 were collected in the United States, Italy and Spain. T cells, B-cell-depleted T cells, or PBMCs provided the cDNA or gDNA that served as material.

Methods used by the authors: Reference gene primer amplification yielded estimated nucleated cell counts. Data came from immunoSEQ multiplex PCR; TCRdb stores just in-frame clones and leaves some out. V and J calls and clone size are those listed in that table; D and trimming were worked out from the DNA. The sample consists of 250,000 to 300,000 clones, approximately 90% of them appearing once. The sequencing sample was made of peripheral blood. This clonotype was sampled from a woman aged 60-70 years with acute or convalescent COVID-19.

This CDR3 reads CASSLGRSGGTKNIQYF. Written as DNA, the CDR3 is TGCGCCAGCAGCTTGGGGAGATCGGGAGGGACCAAAAACATTCAGTACTTC. This sequence joins TRBV5-1 and TRBJ2-4; TRBD2 matches at 8 bases. The V and J ends lost 0 bases and 2 bases, in that order; junction bases with no gene match: 7. The germline V gene has CDR1 SGHRS and CDR2 YFSETQ. The CDR3 is 17 residues long.